What follows describes a single T cell receptor (beta chain). Both 60 Vbeta primers and 13 Jbeta primers went into the PCR. Profiled with immunoSEQ multiplex PCR; TCRdb holds only in-frame clones, not every one. The table lists 70,000 or so clones, about 70% of them singletons. The data originate from a study of cytomegalovirus exposure and HLA in healthy donors. CDR3 length: 15 residues. The V and J ends lost 3 bases and 4 bases, in that order; junction bases with no gene match: 4. In germline, CDR1 is SGHTS, CDR2 YDEGEE. Sample: PBMCs. The chain recombines TRBV5-8 with TRBJ1-3; TRBD1 matches 10 bases. This sequence originates from a woman younger than 45 in good health and CMV-seronegative. CDR3 sequence (DNA): TGTGCCAGCAGCTCGACAGGGGGCAGAGGAAACACCATATATTTT. This translates into CASSSTGGRGNTIYF.